The clone carrying this T cell receptor beta chain has just a few counts. These data belong to a study of identical twins. In germline, CDR1 is SGHTA, CDR2 FQGTGA. The CDR3 consists of 19 residues. Trimming shortened V by 2 bases and J by 7 bases, and 27 bases separated the two germline ends. TCRdb independently ran MiXCR on the 5' RACE reads; one entry per CDR3 protein. The sample records about 500,000 distinct CDR3 sequences, about 13% being singletons. This same sample was also part of a study on yellow fever vaccine responses in identical twins.

The TCR sequence derives from a young woman in good health. The chain uses TRBV7-3 and TRBJ2-1, with D possibly matching TRBD2 (5 bases). The sample comprised CD4+ T cells sorted from blood. The CDR3 coding sequence is TGTGCCAGCAGCTTACCCAAAAAATCATCGCGGACTGATGGGAATGAGCAGTTCTTC. Its translation: CASSLPKKSSRTDGNEQFF.